This entry is about one T cell receptor (beta chain). The treatment denotes: oral pan-JAK inhibitor, 5-10 mg twice daily. This record belongs to a study of CD8+ T cells in alopecia areata. RNA was isolated and reverse transcribed to cDNA, the sequencing template. Method: immunoSEQ multiplex PCR; TCRdb's copy keeps in-frame clones and lacks some. This table has roughly 100,000 clones, around 84% appearing once. After removal of 4 bases from V and 2 bases from J, the junction contained 11 bases not matched to a gene. Germline loops: CDR1 MNHNS, CDR2 SASEGT. The CDR3 length is 17 residues. The receptor's source is a human donor with alopecia areata. The gene calls are TRBV6-1 and TRBJ2-1; TRBD1 agrees at 7 bases. Sequencing used CD8+ T cells sorted from blood, obtained around week 30, from a patient treated with tofacitinib. The CDR3 sequence: CASSAATGTDAYNEQFF. Here the CDR3 DNA reads TGTGCCAGCAGTGCCGCAACCGGGACAGACGCCTACAATGAGCAGTTCTTC.